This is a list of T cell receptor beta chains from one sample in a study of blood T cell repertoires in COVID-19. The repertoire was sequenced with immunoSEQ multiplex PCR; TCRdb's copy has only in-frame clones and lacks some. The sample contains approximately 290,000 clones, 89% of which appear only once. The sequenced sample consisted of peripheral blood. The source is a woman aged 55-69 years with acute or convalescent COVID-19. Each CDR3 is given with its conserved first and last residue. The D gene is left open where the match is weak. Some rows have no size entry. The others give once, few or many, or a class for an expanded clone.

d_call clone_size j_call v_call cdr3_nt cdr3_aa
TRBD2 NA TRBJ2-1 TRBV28 TGTGCCAGCAGTACGGGGGGCTCCTACAATGAGCAGTTCTTC CASSTGGSYNEQFF
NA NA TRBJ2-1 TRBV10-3 TGTGCCAAATTCAGCTCCTACAATGAGCAGTTCTTC CAKFSSYNEQFF
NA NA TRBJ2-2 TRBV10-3 TGTGCCATCAGGGGGGCGGGCACCGGGGAGCTGTTTTTT CAIRGAGTGELFF
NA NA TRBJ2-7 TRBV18 TGTGCCAGCTCGCGGGGGAGGACAGACTACGAGCAGTACTTC CASSRGRTDYEQYF
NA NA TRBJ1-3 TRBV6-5 TGTGCCAGCAGCCGCAGGGGTACTGGAAACACCATATATTTT CASSRRGTGNTIYF
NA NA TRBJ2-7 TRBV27 TGTGCCAGCAGTTGGGGAGGATCCTACGAGCAGTACTTC CASSWGGSYEQYF
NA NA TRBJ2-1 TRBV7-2 TGTGCCAGCAGCCCAGAGGGCAGTACCTACAATGAGCAGTTCTTC CASSPEGSTYNEQFF
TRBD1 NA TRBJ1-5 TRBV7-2 TGTGCCAGCAGCCAGGACAGGGGTAGCAATCAGCCCCAGCATTTT CASSQDRGSNQPQHF
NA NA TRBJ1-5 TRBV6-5 TGTGCCAGCCAACAGGGCAATCAGCCCCAGCATTTT CASQQGNQPQHF
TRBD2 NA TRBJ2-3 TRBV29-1 TGCAGCGTTGGCCGACTAGCGGGGGGCACAGATACGCAGTATTTT CSVGRLAGGTDTQYF
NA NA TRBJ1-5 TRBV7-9 TGTGCCAGCAGCTTAGAGGCAGGGAGCAATCAGCCCCAGCATTTT CASSLEAGSNQPQHF
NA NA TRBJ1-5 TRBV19 TGTGCCAGTAGTATGGCCGGGCAGCCCCAGCATTTT CASSMAGQPQHF
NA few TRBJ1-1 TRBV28 TGTGCCAGCAGTTTTGGGACTACCGGGGCTGAAGCTTTCTTT CASSFGTTGAEAFF
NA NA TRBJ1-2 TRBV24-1 TGTGCCACCAGTGAACAGGGACGCTATGGCTACACCTTC CATSEQGRYGYTF
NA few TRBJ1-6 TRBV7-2 TGTGCCAGCAGCTTACGAAGGGCAGGGAAAAATTCACCCCTCCACTTT CASSLRRAGKNSPLHF
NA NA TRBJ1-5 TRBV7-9 TGTGCCAGCAGCTCGACACCGGGAGACCCTAGCAATCAGCCCCAGCATTTT CASSSTPGDPSNQPQHF
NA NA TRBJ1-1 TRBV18 TGTGCCAGCTCACCAACTTTTTCGAACACTGAAGCTTTCTTT CASSPTFSNTEAFF
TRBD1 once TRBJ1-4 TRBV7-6 TGTGCCAGCAGCTCCACAGGGGCCATTAATGAAAAACTGTTTTTT CASSSTGAINEKLFF
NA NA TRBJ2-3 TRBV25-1 TGTGCCAGCAGCCCGGTTAGCGGATTCACAGATACGCAGTATTTT CASSPVSGFTDTQYF
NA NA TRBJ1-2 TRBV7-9 TGTGCCAGCAGCCTTGGACAGAACTATGGCTACACCTTC CASSLGQNYGYTF
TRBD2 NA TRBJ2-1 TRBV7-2 TGTGCCAGCAGCCTTAGCGGGATTCGGGGTGAGCAGTTCTTC CASSLSGIRGEQFF
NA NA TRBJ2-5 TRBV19 TGTGCCAGTAGCAGCCAAGAGACCCAGTACTTC CASSSQETQYF
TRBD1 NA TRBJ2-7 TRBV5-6 TGTGCCAGCAGCTGGGACAGGGGCGAGTACGAGCAGTACTTC CASSWDRGEYEQYF
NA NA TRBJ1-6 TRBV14 TGTGCCAGCAGCCAATTCAGGGTCAACTCACCCCTCCACTTT CASSQFRVNSPLHF
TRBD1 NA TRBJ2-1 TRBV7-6 TGTGCCAGCAGCCCAGGACAGGGAAATAACAATGAGCAGTTCTTC CASSPGQGNNNEQFF
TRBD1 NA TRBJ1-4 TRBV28 TGTGCCAGCAGTCCGTGGACAGGGGAAGATGAAAAACTGTTTTTT CASSPWTGEDEKLFF
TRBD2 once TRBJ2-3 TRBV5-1 TGCGCCAGCAGCTTAACTAGCGGGGCCATCACAGATACGCAGTATTTT CASSLTSGAITDTQYF
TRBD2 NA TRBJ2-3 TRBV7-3 TGTGCCAGCAGCGCCAGCGGGGGGGTGAGGGATACGCAGTATTTT CASSASGGVRDTQYF
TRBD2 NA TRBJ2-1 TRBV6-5 TGTGCCAGCAGTTACTCGGCTAGCGGGGGGTATGAGCAGTTCTTC CASSYSASGGYEQFF
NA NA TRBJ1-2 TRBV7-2 TGTGCCAGCAGCTCCAGACAGGCGGAGCATGGCTACACCTTC CASSSRQAEHGYTF
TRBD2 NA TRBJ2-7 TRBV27 TGTGCCAGCAGTTTAGCGGGTCAGGGACTATACGAGCAGTACTTC CASSLAGQGLYEQYF
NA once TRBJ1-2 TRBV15 TGTGCCACCAGCAGAGCGACTCATGGCTACACCTTC CATSRATHGYTF
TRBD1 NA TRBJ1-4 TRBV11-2 TGTGCCAGCAGCTGGGGGGTGGACAGGGGAAATGAAAAACTGTTTTTT CASSWGVDRGNEKLFF
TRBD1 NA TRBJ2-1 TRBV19 TGTGCCAGTAGTACCGGGACAGGGTTTTCCAATGAGCAGTTCTTC CASSTGTGFSNEQFF
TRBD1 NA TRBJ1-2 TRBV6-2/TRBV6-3 TGTGCCAGCAGTCTTACAGGGGTCGCGATGAACTATGGCTACACCTTC CASSLTGVAMNYGYTF
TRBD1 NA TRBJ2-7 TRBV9 TGTGCCAGCAGCGTAGCTGGGGACAGCCACTACGAGCAGTACTTC CASSVAGDSHYEQYF
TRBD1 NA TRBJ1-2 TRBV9 TGTGCCAGCAGCGCGACAGGGGGGAATGGCTACACCTTC CASSATGGNGYTF
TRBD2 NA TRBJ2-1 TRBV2 TGTGCCAGCAGCGATTCCGGAGGGGGGAGTATAGCGGGAACCCTCTACAATGAGCAGTTCTTC CASSDSGGGSIAGTLYNEQFF
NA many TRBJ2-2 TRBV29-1 TGCAGCGGGGGGACATCCCAAGCCGGGGAGCTGTTTTTT CSGGTSQAGELFF
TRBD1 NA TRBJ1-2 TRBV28 TGTGCCAGCAGTTTATCGGGGACAGGGGGGTCTATTGGCTACACCTTC CASSLSGTGGSIGYTF
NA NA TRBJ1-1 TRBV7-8 TGTGCCAGCAGCTTATTCGGAGGGAGGAACACTGAAGCTTTCTTT CASSLFGGRNTEAFF
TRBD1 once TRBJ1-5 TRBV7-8 TGTGCCAGCAGCGCCGGACAGGGGGCGGGTCAGCCCCAGCATTTT CASSAGQGAGQPQHF
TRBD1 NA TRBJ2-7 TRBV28 TGTGCCAGCAGTTTACCCCTGACAGGGGTGGCTCTAGAGCAGTACTTC CASSLPLTGVALEQYF
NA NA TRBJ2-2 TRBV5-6 TGTGCCAGCAGCTTGTTCCCGGGCGGGGAGCTGTTTTTT CASSLFPGGELFF
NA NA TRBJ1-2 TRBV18 TGTGCCAGCTCACCCCAGGGTGGTGGCTACACCTTC CASSPQGGGYTF
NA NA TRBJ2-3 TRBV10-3 TGTGCCATCAGTAGCGCGAGCACAGATACGCAGTATTTT CAISSASTDTQYF
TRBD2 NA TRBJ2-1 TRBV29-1 TGCAGCGTTGGACTAGCGGGGCGGGATGAGCAGTTCTTC CSVGLAGRDEQFF
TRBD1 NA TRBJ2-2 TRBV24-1 TGTGCCACCAGGCCGGGGACAGGGGGAACCGGGGAGCTGTTTTTT CATRPGTGGTGELFF
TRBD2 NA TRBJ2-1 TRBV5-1 TGCGCCAGCAGCCCCGGGACTAGCGGGAATGAGCAGTTCTTC CASSPGTSGNEQFF
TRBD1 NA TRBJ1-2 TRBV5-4 TGTGCCAGCAGCTTACAGGGGCAGGGCGGCTACACCTTC CASSLQGQGGYTF
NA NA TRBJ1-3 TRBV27 TGTGCCAGCAGTTTAACCCCCCTCTCCTGGACGGGAAACTCTGGAAACACCATATATTTT CASSLTPLSWTGNSGNTIYF
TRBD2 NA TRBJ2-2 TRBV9 TGTGCCAGCAGCGGCAAACCGGGACTAGCGGGGGGACGGTTCGCGAACACCGGGGAGCTGTTTTTT CASSGKPGLAGGRFANTGELFF
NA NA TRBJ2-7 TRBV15 TGTGCCACCAGCAGAGATCGTGGCCACGAGCAGTACTTC CATSRDRGHEQYF
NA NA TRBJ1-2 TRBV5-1 TGCGCCAGCAGCTTGGTCGGAGGAGTTTTCGGAGGCTACACCTTC CASSLVGGVFGGYTF
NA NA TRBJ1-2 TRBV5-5 TGTGCCAGCAGCTGGACAGAAAACTATGGCTACACCTTC CASSWTENYGYTF
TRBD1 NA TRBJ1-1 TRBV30 TGTGCCTGGAGTGTACAGGGGTTTGAAGCTTTCTTT CAWSVQGFEAFF
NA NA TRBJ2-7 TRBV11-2 TGTGCCAGCAGCTTACCCCGACAGAATTCCTACGAGCAGTACTTC CASSLPRQNSYEQYF
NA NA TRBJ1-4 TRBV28 TGTGCCAGCAGTTTCTGGGAGGGAAAACTGTTTTTT CASSFWEGKLFF
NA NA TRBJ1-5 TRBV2 TGTGCCAGCAGTGAAGCCTCGGGTTTCAATCAGCCCCAGCATTTT CASSEASGFNQPQHF
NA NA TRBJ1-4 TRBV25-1 TGTGCCAGCAGTGACCCTACCACCACCAATGAAAAACTGTTTTTT CASSDPTTTNEKLFF